This T cell receptor beta chain came from a study of vaccination effects on CD4 cells after COVID-19 (dated by TCRdb to between 2020 and 2023). Looking at the study overall: Each participant got two doses of an mRNA SARS-CoV-2 vaccine, either BNT162b2 or mRNA-1273. SARS-CoV-2 spike-specific CD4+ TCR repertoires from before and after mRNA vaccination were compared in COVID-19 convalescent patients and in infection-naive vaccine recipients. Altogether, roughly 10 COVID-19 convalescent patients and 4 SARS-CoV-2-naive healthy vaccine recipients made up the full study. Cultures from other donors in the study were sequenced with the Oncomine TCR Beta short-read assay on an Illumina iSeq 100. The paper as a whole reports these results and caveats: Both infection-induced and vaccine-induced clones contracted markedly at late post-vaccination timepoints, which is consistent with waning T cell responses. Limitations of the study were the small number of convalescent patients and the absence of early post-infection timepoints. Among healthy vaccine recipients, nearly all vaccine-induced clones were SARS-CoV-2 mono-reactive, and just 1 of 255 was cross-reactive with common cold coronaviruses.

Via the germline V gene, CDR1 is MNHNS and CDR2 SASEGT. The cysteine opens and the phenylalanine closes a CDR3 of 17 amino acids. Only the CDR3 portion is preserved as DNA: 51 bases, with reading frame beginning at the first base. Between the V and J ends, shortened by 1 base and 7 bases respectively, the junction contains 20 bases. The ViraFEST assay stimulated PBMC with viral peptide pools and then used TCR sequencing to identify antigen-specific CD4+ T cell clonotypes by expansion. After less than 13 days of culture, CD4+ T cells were isolated with the EasySep CD4+ T cell isolation kit. Negative nucleocapsid antibody results before and after vaccination confirmed that the healthy vaccine recipients had no prior SARS-CoV-2 infection. Two million PBMC per well were cultured with about 9 ug/ml peptides in IMDM containing approximately 4.7% human AB serum, about 9.6 IU/ml IL-2 and gentamicin. Half of the culture medium was replaced with fresh IL-2-containing medium on days 3 and 7. Unless otherwise noted, each peptide stimulation condition was cultured in triplicate wells. Using Ficoll-Paque Plus gradient centrifugation, PBMC were separated from whole blood and then either used fresh or cryopreserved at -140C. The overlapping peptide pools covered the spike proteins of SARS-CoV-2 and of the common cold coronaviruses HCoV-NL63, HCoV-OC43 and HCoV-229E. The QIAamp micro DNA kit was used to extract genomic DNA from the cultured CD4+ T cells.

Concerning this clone: The antigen it recognizes is unknown. No base-level quality is on record; no much larger clone is a single base apart.

Library construction relied on the immunoSEQ multiplex PCR assay. DNA from the cultured, isolated CD4+ T cells was subjected to TCR beta CDR3 sequencing. As for how the authors treated the data: The analysis removed non-productive TCR sequences, trimmed reads to the CDR3 region, and retained only CDR3s that were 7 or more amino acids long. The MANAFEST web app was used to pick out antigen-specific clonotypes by comparing their expansion in peptide wells with that in reference cultures. To count as positive, a clone had to show expansion at FDR<0.05 compared with the reference and with all other wells, an odds ratio above 5, and a frequency above 0.1% in two replicate wells. Cross-reactive clonotypes were defined as significantly expanded in SARS-CoV-2 spike wells and in at least one common cold coronavirus spike condition. Levenshtein distance calculated with the stringdist R package was used to assess CDR3 similarity, and unrooted trees were constructed with ape in R 3.6.1. The clones in this table, taken by TCRdb from immuneACCESS, are in-frame only. Not every clone is retained; where verified, under half of the shortfall comes from an unresolved V gene, and the cause of the rest is unknown. V and J calls and clone size come straight from that table; D and trimming were deduced from the DNA. A total of tens of thousands of clones appear in this sample, under 80% of them only once. The top ten clones comprise 8% to 11% of the sample.

The rearranged chain carries TRBV6-1 and TRBJ1-5; the best D guess is TRBD1, with 5 bases matching. The origin of this receptor is a human donor who received a COVID-19 vaccine. The material was CD4+ T cells from PBMCs cultured with SARS-CoV-2 spike peptides, obtained before COVID-19 vaccination. This specimen's cell subset or site label, per the study, means: SARS-CoV-2 spike overlapping peptide pool stimulation. The bases are TGTGCCAGCAGTGAAGGGAGGTGGGCAGGGACGGTACAGCCCCAGCATTTT. The translation is CASSEGRWAGTVQPQHF.